The 12 T cell receptor beta chains reported below all come from one sample, sequenced in a study of blood T cells in healthy people across ages. Together with a sample-barcoded 5' primer, a J-beta primer mix was included in a second PCR lasting 7 to 11 cycles. A single record per CDR3 protein comes from TCRdb applying MiXCR to the 5' RACE reads. This sample carries some 790,000 distinct CDR3 sequences, around 26% of them seen once, and the ten largest clones take 15% to 20%. The sample was blood. All receptors come from a woman of 80 years or more in good health.

To note about this clonotype: This clone may be a read error of a much larger clone one base away. V is TRBV6-5 and J is TRBJ2-7; the D gene is possibly TRBD1 (7 bases). The V and J ends lost 2 bases and 11 bases respectively, with 22 bases between them. Germline loops: CDR1 MNHEY, CDR2 SVGAGI. CDR3 length equals 15 residues. CDR3: CASSYPAGGQWSKYF. The DNA for the CDR3 is TGTGCCAGCAGTTACCCGGCAGGGGGGCAATGGTCCAAGTACTTC.

This clonotype was seen at least ten times. The chain recombines TRBV4-3 with TRBJ1-6; no firm D call. Trimming stripped 4 bases from V and 8 bases from J, with 9 bases between. There are 13 residues in the CDR3. Germline CDR1 is LGHNA and CDR2 is YSLEER. The CDR3 here is CASSPGGDSPLHF. The CDR3 nucleotides read TGCGCCAGCAGCCCCGGAGGAGATTCACCCCTCCACTTT.

The rearrangement links TRBV11-2 to TRBJ1-2; the match to TRBD1 covers 7 bases. CDR3 length: 17 amino acids. V trimming: 5 bases; J trimming: 6 bases; junction bases outside the gene matches: 18. CDR1 and CDR2 (germline): SGHAT, FQNNGV. As DNA, the CDR3 is TGTGCCAGCAGCCGGGACAGACCTCCGCTAGGTTCGGATGGCTACACCTTC. It specifies CASSRDRPPLGSDGYTF.

The CDR3 here is CASSLAQGWAGGELFF. The DNA of the CDR3 is TGTGCCAGCAGCTTGGCCCAGGGGTGGGCTGGCGGGGAGCTGTTTTTT. V usage is TRBV5-5 and J usage is TRBJ2-2; D may be TRBD1 (6 bases). This CDR3 region has 16 residues. V lost 0 bases, J lost 7 bases, and 16 bases lay in between. The germline gives CDR1 SGHKS, CDR2 YYEKEE (reference sequence).

This chain links TRBV4-2 with TRBJ1-2; D is perhaps TRBD1 (5 bases). This CDR3 has 15 amino acids. V gave up 4 bases and J gave up 2 bases, with 14 bases separating them. In germline, CDR1 is LGHNA, CDR2 YNFKEQ. In DNA form, the CDR3 reads TGTGCCAGCAGCCCCCTCGGGGCAGACAACTATGGCTACACCTTC. Its protein is CASSPLGADNYGYTF.

This sequence joins TRBV2 and TRBJ2-1, with 10 bases fitting TRBD2. Germline lookup yields CDR1 SNHLY and CDR2 FYNNEI. The CDR3 consists of 17 residues. J was trimmed by 2 bases and V by 0 bases; bases with no gene match: 4. The CDR3 loop reads CASSEALAGVPYNEQFF. CDR3 nucleotides: TGTGCCAGCAGTGAAGCGCTAGCGGGGGTCCCCTACAATGAGCAGTTCTTC. The full variable domain, completed using reference TRBV2 and TRBJ2-1, is EPEVTQTPSHQVTQMGQEVILRCVPISNHLYFYWYRQILGQKVEFLVSFYNNEISEKSEIFDDQFSVERPDGSNFTLKIRSTKLEDSAMYFCASSEALAGVPYNEQFFGPGTRLTVL.

Turning to this clonotype: Given a much more abundant clone one base away, this may be a read error. The chain recombines TRBV5-1 with TRBJ2-5; D not resolved. Trimming cost V 0 bases and J 11 bases, with 14 bases left between them. Germline-derived CDR1 and CDR2 are SGHRS and YFSETQ. The CDR3 runs to 13 residues. CDR3 bases: TGCGCCAGCAGCTTGGGGGCCACCAATGAGCAGTACTTC. As protein: CASSLGATNEQYF.

This clonotype showed up just a few times. The rearrangement uses TRBV4-2 and TRBJ1-2; D is ambiguous. V lost 0 bases to trimming and J lost 4 bases, with 12 bases between them. Germline V gene data show CDR1 as LGHNA and CDR2 as YNFKEQ. CDR3 length: 15 amino acids. Here the CDR3 DNA reads TGTGCCAGCAGCCAAGAGTGGAGACGGGCCTATGGCTACACCTTC. Its protein is CASSQEWRRAYGYTF.

This clonotype was found many times. The CDR3 here is CASSLTRAGGLEQYF. CDR3 DNA sequence: TGTGCCAGCAGCTTAACTCGAGCGGGGGGGCTCGAGCAGTACTTC. The rearrangement links TRBV11-2 to TRBJ2-7, with 10 bases fitting TRBD2. CDR3 length equals 15 residues. The V and J ends lost 2 bases and 6 bases, in that order; junction bases with no gene match: 7. In germline, CDR1 is SGHAT, CDR2 FQNNGV.

In this sample, this clonotype turned up many times. V and J are TRBV28 and TRBJ2-5; D is possibly TRBD1 or TRBD2 (5 bases each). This CDR3 region has 16 residues. CDR1 is MDHEN and CDR2 is SYDVKM in the germline V gene. V lost 5 bases and J lost 1, with 17 bases in between. CDR3 protein: CASSNRDGGFQETQYF. As DNA, the CDR3 is TGTGCCAGCAGTAACCGGGACGGTGGATTCCAAGAGACCCAGTACTTC.

This clonotype was recorded many times. V gene TRBV5-1 combines with J gene TRBJ2-1; TRBD1 matches at 7 bases. The CDR3 has 16 amino acids. V dropped 4 bases and J dropped 0; count of bases not matched to a gene: 7. Germline V lookup: CDR1 SGHRS, CDR2 YFSETQ. This CDR3 reads CASSHQGQASYNEQFF. Written as DNA, the CDR3 is TGCGCCAGCAGCCACCAAGGACAGGCCTCCTACAATGAGCAGTTCTTC. The full variable domain, in which reference TRBV5-1 and TRBJ2-1 provide the parts outside the CDR3, is KAGVTQTPRYLIKTRGQQVTLSCSPISGHRSVSWYQQTPGQGLQFLFEYFSETQRNKGNFPGRFSGRQFSNSRSEMNVSTLELGDSALYLCASSHQGQASYNEQFFGPGTRLTVL.

CDR3 DNA sequence: TGTGCCAGCAGTTACTCCGGGACAGGGGTTTCAACGGCGGGAAACACCATATATTTT. Encoded protein: CASSYSGTGVSTAGNTIYF. This chain links TRBV6-5 with TRBJ1-3; 10 positions match TRBD1. CDR1 is MNHEY, CDR2 SVGAGI, per germline. CDR3 length: 19 amino acids. J was trimmed by 4 bases and V by 0 bases; bases with no gene match: 12.